These 23 T cell receptor beta chains originate from one sample sequenced in a study of metastatic and nonmetastatic thyroid tumors. Using MiXCR, TCRdb reanalyzed the PCR reads. The sample lists under 30,000 clones; less than 25% were seen once. Nobody among the patients had been given any treatment before thyroid surgery. Source material: blood. These receptors were taken from a female donor with papillary thyroid cancer or a benign thyroid nodule (not recorded which). Some clones in this sample may be carry-over from other donors' samples.

The J gene is TRBJ2-1, the V gene TRBV7-6; D is possibly TRBD2 (5 bases). The CDR3 length is 15 residues. Trimming took 5 bases from V and 7 from J, leaving 18 bases between them. Germline V lookup: CDR1 SGHVS, CDR2 FNYEAQ. The CDR3 region is CASSLFDSPGNEQFF. The CDR3 nucleotides are TGTGCCAGCAGCCTATTTGACTCTCCGGGGAATGAGCAGTTCTTC. Filled out from reference TRBV7-6 and TRBJ2-1, the complete variable domain reads GAGVSQSPRYKVTKRGQDVALRCDPISGHVSLYWYRQALGQGPEFLTYFNYEAQQDKSGLPNDRFSAERPEGSISTLTIQRTEQRDSAMYRCASSLFDSPGNEQFFGPGTRLTVL.

This clone came up many times. This chain uses TRBV3-1 with TRBJ1-6; D is undetermined. CDR1 is LGHDT, CDR2 YNNKEL, per germline (reference sequence). CDR3 size: 16 residues. The V end was cut by 0 bases, the J end by 3 bases, with 9 bases between. The CDR3: CASSQDTANYNSPLHF. In DNA form, the CDR3 reads TGTGCCAGCAGCCAAGATACAGCCAACTATAATTCACCCCTCCACTTT.

Notes on this clone: Relative to the germline gene, one junction end is altered; a read error may explain this. CDR3 bases: TGTGCCAGCAGCGTCCTTAGCGGGGGATACGGAGATTCTAGCACAGATACTCAGTATTTT. Protein sequence: CASSVLSGGYGDSSTDTQYF. The rearrangement links TRBV9 to TRBJ2-3; TRBD2 aligns across 9 bases. Germline V gene sequence: CDR1 SGDLS, CDR2 YYNGEE. CDR3 length: 20 amino acids.

In regard to this clone: A much larger clone differs from this one at a single base, so this may be a read error. This likely comes from a read error, as the CDR3 has no conserved phenylalanine or tryptophan at its end. The V call is TRBV19, the J call TRBJ2-7; the D call may be TRBD1 or TRBD2 (5 bases each). This CDR3 contains 15 residues. Germline CDR1 LNHDA, CDR2 SQIVND (reference sequence). V lost 5 bases to trimming and J lost 6 bases, with 20 bases between them. CDR3 loop: CASSSNPGQSGEQYL. The CDR3 nucleotides are TGTGCCAGTAGTTCTAATCCGGGGCAATCGGGCGAGCAGTACCTC.

At least ten counts were recorded for this clone. The chain carries TRBV19 and TRBJ2-1, with TRBD1 identical over 12 bases. This CDR3 is 17 amino acids long. Germline V CDR1 and CDR2: LNHDA, SQIVND (reference sequence). J lost 3 bases, V lost 4 bases, and 7 bases had no gene match. This CDR3 reads CASSTLGTGGLYNEQFF. The DNA for the CDR3 is TGTGCCAGTAGTACACTCGGGACAGGGGGCCTCTACAATGAGCAGTTCTTC.

Ten or more counts support this clone. The genes are TRBV27 and TRBJ2-5; D might be TRBD1 or TRBD2, each matching 5 bases. This CDR3 spans 16 amino acids. The germline V gene has CDR1 MNHEY and CDR2 SMNVEV (reference sequence). The germline V and J ends were trimmed by 1 base and 2 bases, with 14 bases remaining between them. DNA of the CDR3: TGTGCCAGCAGTTTATGGGGGTGGGGGATGCAAGAGACCCAGTACTTC. Protein product: CASSLWGWGMQETQYF.

This clone was counted many times. The chain combines TRBV28 with TRBJ2-5; a possible D gene is TRBD2 (6 bases). There are 15 residues in the CDR3. Trimming shortened V by 1 base and J by 5 bases, and 14 bases separated the two germline ends. Per germline, CDR1 MDHEN and CDR2 SYDVKM. The CDR3 region is CASSLLTGVRETQYF. In DNA form, the CDR3 reads TGTGCCAGCAGTTTATTAACGGGAGTGAGGGAGACCCAGTACTTC.

This clone was counted many times. The chain links TRBV5-4 to TRBJ2-7; the match to TRBD1 covers 9 bases. The CDR3 contains 15 residues. Germline trimming cut 3 bases from V and 2 bases from J; bases unmatched to any gene: 6. Germline V gene sequence: CDR1 SGHNT, CDR2 YYREEE (reference sequence). The CDR3 coding sequence is TGTGCCAGCAGCTCGAGGGGACAGGGACCCTACGAGCAGTACTTC. Protein sequence: CASSSRGQGPYEQYF.

This clone was detected ten times or more. The chain has TRBV28 and TRBJ1-5; D ambiguous. Deletions cut 5 bases from V and 7 bases from J, with 12 bases between. The CDR3 is 13 amino acids. In germline, CDR1 is MDHEN, CDR2 SYDVKM. CDR3 residues: CASSPEGPQPQHF. As DNA, the CDR3 is TGTGCCAGCAGTCCGGAAGGGCCCCAGCCCCAGCATTTT.

This clone was detected many times. As DNA, the CDR3 is TGTGCCAGTAGTATCGCGGGCAATACGCAGTATTTT. It translates to CASSIAGNTQYF. The V gene is TRBV19, the J gene TRBJ2-3; D is perhaps TRBD2 (5 bases). CDR3 length: 12 amino acids. From germline, CDR1 is LNHDA and CDR2 SQIVND (reference sequence). The V gene lost 3 bases and the J gene lost 7 bases, with 8 bases spanning the gap.

This clone has at least ten counts. The V and J genes are TRBV6-1 and TRBJ1-5; tentative D call: TRBD1 (5 bases). The length of the CDR3 is 16 residues. Trimming left V 6 bases short and J 1 base short, with 16 bases between. CDR1 MNHNS and CDR2 SASEGT come from the germline V gene. CDR3 residues: CASSPRGRDSNQPQHF. As DNA, the CDR3 is TGTGCCAGCAGCCCCCGGGGAAGGGACAGCAATCAGCCCCAGCATTTT.

This clone came up many times. The V call is TRBV27, the J call TRBJ2-7; D gene uncertain. The CDR3 extends over 12 amino acids. Germline loops: CDR1 MNHEY, CDR2 SMNVEV (reference sequence). Trimming left V 6 bases short and J 5 bases short, with 11 bases between. This CDR3 is CASRASSHEQYF. Written as DNA, the CDR3 is TGTGCCAGCAGGGCCAGTTCTCACGAGCAGTACTTC.

V usage is TRBV5-1 and J usage is TRBJ1-1; 8 bases map to TRBD1. Germline V gives CDR1 SGHRS, CDR2 YFSETQ. The CDR3 is 12 amino acids. With 4 bases clipped from V and 7 bases from J, the junction kept 3 bases outside the gene matches. The CDR3 reads CASSVTGGEAFF. CDR3 DNA: TGCGCCAGCAGCGTTACAGGGGGTGAAGCTTTCTTT.

The chain couples TRBV30 to TRBJ1-2; TRBD1 matches 8 bases. V was pared by 0 bases and J by 9 bases, with 9 bases of the junction left unmatched. Per the germline V gene, CDR1 is GTSNPN and CDR2 is SVGIG (reference sequence). The CDR3 has 14 amino acids. CDR3 DNA sequence: TGTGCCTGGAGTGTCCGGGGCAGGGGGCGCAGCTACACCTTC. Its protein is CAWSVRGRGRSYTF.

The V call is TRBV20-1, the J call TRBJ1-3; D not resolved. There are 13 residues in the CDR3. The V gene's germline CDR1 is DFQATT and CDR2 SNEGSKA (reference sequence). Trimming took 3 bases from V and 3 from J, leaving 9 bases between them. CDR3 sequence: CSARPPIGNTIYF. The CDR3, as DNA: TGCAGTGCTAGGCCACCAATTGGAAACACCATATATTTT.

This clone was found many times. V and J are TRBV7-8 and TRBJ2-5; 13 nucleotides align to TRBD2. V lost 5 bases to trimming and J lost 5 bases; unmatched junction nucleotides: 8. Per the germline V gene, CDR1 is SGHVS and CDR2 is FQNEAQ. The CDR3 is 16 residues long. The CDR3 bases are TGTGCCAGCAGCACAAGGACTAGCGGGAGAGGGGAGACCCAGTACTTC. Its translation is CASSTRTSGRGETQYF.

There are many counts of this clone. The genes are TRBV4-1 and TRBJ1-1; 9 nucleotides agree with TRBD1. J was trimmed by 5 bases and V by 4 bases; bases with no gene match: 5. This CDR3 is built from 14 residues. CDR1 is MGHRA and CDR2 is YSYEKL in the germline V gene. As DNA, the CDR3 is TGCGCCAGCAGCCCACGACAGGGGGTTACTGAAGCTTTCTTT. Translated: CASSPRQGVTEAFF.

On this clone: The junction departs from germline at one end; a sequencing error may be responsible. This chain uses TRBV28 with TRBJ2-1; 13 bases are a match to TRBD2. CDR1 MDHEN and CDR2 SYDVKM come from the germline V gene. CDR3 size: 21 residues. CDR3 DNA sequence: TGTGTCAGCAGTTTTTACGCGCAGGGGACTAGCGGGATACACTCCTACAATGAGCAGTTCTTC. Its translation is CVSSFYAQGTSGIHSYNEQFF.

This clone occurred a few times. A clone one base away is much larger, so this may be a read error. This chain connects TRBV20-1 to TRBJ1-4; 9 nucleotides match TRBD1. Germline V gene data show CDR1 as DFQATT and CDR2 as SNEGSKA (reference sequence). The CDR3 is 13 residues long. DNA for the CDR3: TGCGGTGCTTTGACAGGGGGGAATGAAAAACTGTTTTTT. As protein: CGALTGGNEKLFF.

The chain combines TRBV20-1 with TRBJ1-1; TRBD1 matches 7 bases. Trimming removed 2 bases from V and 12 bases from J; junction bases left unmatched: 9. Germline V gives CDR1 DFQATT, CDR2 SNEGSKA (reference sequence). The length of the CDR3 is 12 residues. The DNA of the CDR3 is TGCAGTGCTAGACTACAGGGGATTGAGTCTTTCTTT. It is translated as CSARLQGIESFF.

This chain uses TRBV11-2 with TRBJ2-3; 7 nucleotides match TRBD1. CDR3 length equals 17 residues. Germline assignment: CDR1 SGHAT and CDR2 FQNNGV. V shed 4 bases, J shed 3 bases, and the junction held 13 bases outside the gene matches. As DNA, the CDR3 is TGTGCCAGCAGCTCTAGTGGGGGACAGATAAATACAGATACGCAGTATTTT. It is translated as CASSSSGGQINTDTQYF.

At least ten counts were recorded for this clone. The V gene is TRBV28, the J gene TRBJ2-5, with TRBD2 identical over 7 bases. Germline assignment: CDR1 MDHEN and CDR2 SYDVKM. CDR3 length: 14 residues. Trimming at V came to 3 bases and at J to 3 bases, leaving 4 bases not matched to a gene. CDR3 residues: CASSFVAGEETQYF. DNA for the CDR3: TGTGCCAGCAGTTTCGTGGCGGGAGAAGAGACCCAGTACTTC.

This clone is labeled as medium-sized. CDR3 sequence reads: CASSLEGVDGYTF. CDR3 in DNA: TGCGCCAGCAGCTTGGAGGGTGTGGATGGCTACACCTTC. This sequence joins TRBV5-1 and TRBJ1-2; D remains ambiguous. With 0 bases removed from V and 6 bases from J, the gap between germline ends came to 9 bases. The CDR3 sequence is 13 residues long. Germline CDR1 reads SGHRS; CDR2 reads YFSETQ. The full variable domain, completed using reference TRBV5-1 and TRBJ1-2, is KAGVTQTPRYLIKTRGQQVTLSCSPISGHRSVSWYQQTPGQGLQFLFEYFSETQRNKGNFPGRFSGRQFSNSRSEMNVSTLELGDSALYLCASSLEGVDGYTFGSGTRLTVV.